This T cell receptor beta chain emerged from a study of Ad26.COV2.S vaccination and SARS-CoV-2 variants. Concerning this clone: What it binds is not known.

Germline loops: CDR1 LGHDT, CDR2 YNNKEL (reference sequence). The germline V and J ends were trimmed by 5 bases and 0 bases, with 15 bases remaining between them. The CDR3 is 16 residues long. The study, taken as a whole, reports: Measurement of non-spike TCR breadth gave similar results in vaccine and placebo recipients.

Treatment denoted: some 20 received Ad26.COV2.S at low or high dose, single or two shots; about five received placebo; per-sample allocation not given. Sampling took place 63 days after the first vaccine or placebo injection. It was an adult aged 18-55 years in Boston who was the donor. Assay: immunoSEQ multiplex PCR; the TCRdb copy retains only in-frame clones and omits some. The sample holds around 380,000 clones, less than 90% seen once. The input for sequencing was peripheral blood, taken in a trial of Ad26.COV2.S vaccine versus placebo. V is TRBV3-1 (or the pseudogene TRBV3-2) and J is TRBJ2-3; D might be TRBD2 (5 bases). The TCR originated in a person between 18 and 59 years old who received the Ad26.COV2.S COVID-19 vaccine or a placebo. DNA of the CDR3: TGTGCCAGCAGCAAAAGGACTCCTTCTAGCACAGATACGCAGTATTTT. This sequence encodes CASSKRTPSSTDTQYF.